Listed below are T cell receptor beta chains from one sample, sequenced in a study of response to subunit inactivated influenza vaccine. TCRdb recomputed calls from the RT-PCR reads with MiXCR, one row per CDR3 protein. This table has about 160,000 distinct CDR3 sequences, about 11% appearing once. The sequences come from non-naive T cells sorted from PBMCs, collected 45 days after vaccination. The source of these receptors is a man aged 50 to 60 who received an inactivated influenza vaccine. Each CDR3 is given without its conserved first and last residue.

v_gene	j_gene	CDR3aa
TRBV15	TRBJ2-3	ATSPRLAGGSDTQY
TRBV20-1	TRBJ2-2	SARGLHTGELF
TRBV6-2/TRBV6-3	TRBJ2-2	ASSYIRVGELF
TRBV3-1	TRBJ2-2	ASSLGLAEELF
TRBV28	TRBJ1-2	ASSLAGDNYGYT
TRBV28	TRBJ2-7	ASSGTVSEQY
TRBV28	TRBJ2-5	ASRLAGAQQETQH
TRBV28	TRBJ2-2	ASTPPLLNTGELF
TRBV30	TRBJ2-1	AWNLPGRGQF
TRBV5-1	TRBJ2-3	ASSITSGGNTDTQY
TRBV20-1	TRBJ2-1	SATGGGVSYNEQF
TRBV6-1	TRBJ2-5	ASSDLTVHLGETQY
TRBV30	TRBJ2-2	ACRQGASNTGELF
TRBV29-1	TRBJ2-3	SADAGAQSGTQY
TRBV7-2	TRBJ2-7	ASSWSSGGASYEQY
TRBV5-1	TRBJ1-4	ASSPAERNEKLF
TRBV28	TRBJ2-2	GTGYTGELF
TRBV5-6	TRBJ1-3	ASSLYGSGNTIY
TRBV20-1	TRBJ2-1	SAFDRGNEQF
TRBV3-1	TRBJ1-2	ASSRQKLGYT
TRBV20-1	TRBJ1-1	SAPNPGRLNTEAF
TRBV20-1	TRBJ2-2	SAREGGNTGELF
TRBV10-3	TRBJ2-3	AISEEPSGTTDTQY
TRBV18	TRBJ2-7	ASSAGQGANEQY
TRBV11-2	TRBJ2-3	ASSTWDRDTDTQY
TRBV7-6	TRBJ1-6	ASSHGTYYNSPLH
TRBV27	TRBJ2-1	ASSLTLLSSYNEQF
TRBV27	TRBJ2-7	ASKNDTGTYEQY
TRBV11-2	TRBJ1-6	ASSLVGGTAYSPLH